A single sample is the source of the 17 T cell receptor beta chains below, sequenced in a study of T cells in Graves' hyperthyroidism and ophthalmopathy. Authors of the study amplified TCR beta CDR3 regions from RNA transcripts. HTBI primers were employed in a first-round RT-PCR of the TCR CDR3. TCRdb processed the multiplex PCR reads anew with MiXCR; each CDR3 protein has one entry. The sample holds approximately 640,000 distinct CDR3 sequences, around 15% seen once. Sequenced material: blood. The origin of the receptors is a man over 45 with Graves' hyperthyroidism.

CDR3 coding DNA: TGTGCCAGTACCGACAGGCAGCAAGAGACCCAGTACTTC. Encoded protein: CASTDRQQETQYF. The V call is TRBV19, the J call TRBJ2-5, with a tentative D call TRBD1 (6 bases). In germline, CDR1 is LNHDA, CDR2 SQIVND (reference sequence). With 7 bases removed from V and 2 bases from J, the gap between germline ends came to 11 bases. CDR3 length equals 13 residues.

The gene calls are TRBV9 and TRBJ2-5; perhaps D is TRBD1 or TRBD2 (5 bases each). V was pared by 2 bases and J by 9 bases, with 17 bases between. The CDR3 has 14 residues. Germline CDR1 is SGDLS and CDR2 is YYNGEE. The CDR3 sequence: CASSVRDDPFSQYF. The CDR3 DNA follows: TGTGCCAGCAGCGTTAGGGACGATCCTTTCTCCCAGTACTTC.

This clonotype was found many times. The chain combines TRBV27 with TRBJ2-7; 11 bases are a match to TRBD2. Per germline, CDR1 MNHEY and CDR2 SMNVEV (reference sequence). Trimming cost V 5 bases and J 0 bases; bases outside gene matches: 6. The CDR3 consists of 16 residues. The CDR3 DNA reads TGTGCCAGCAGTAAAGGGACTAGCGGTGTCTCCTACGAGCAGTACTTC. Encoded protein: CASSKGTSGVSYEQYF.

In its sample, this clonotype was seen a few times. The chain couples TRBV10-3 to TRBJ1-6; the D is unclear. This CDR3 spans 14 amino acids. V shed 0 bases and J shed 9 bases, with 9 bases lying between them. Germline CDR1 ENHRY, CDR2 SYGVKD. The CDR3 sequence: CAISESIPSSPLHF. The CDR3 nucleotides are TGTGCCATCAGTGAGTCTATCCCCAGTTCACCCCTCCACTTT.

This clonotype was recorded at least ten times. The CDR3 here is CASSPPRGSGRSIHEQYF. In nucleotides, the CDR3 is TGTGCCAGCAGTCCTCCCCGCGGTAGCGGAAGATCTATCCACGAGCAGTACTTC. The chain combines TRBV28 with TRBJ2-7, with D possibly TRBD2 on 6 matching bases. Between the trimmed V and J ends, which lost 5 bases and 5 bases, there was a span of 28 bases. This CDR3 region has 18 residues. Germline lookup yields CDR1 MDHEN and CDR2 SYDVKM.

CDR3 sequence: CSARDYLGVWANEQFF. The CDR3 region has the DNA TGCAGTGCTAGAGATTATTTGGGAGTGTGGGCCAATGAGCAGTTCTTC. This rearrangement joins TRBV20-1 to TRBJ2-1, with D possibly matching TRBD2 (5 bases). V lost 0 bases, J lost 6 bases, and 18 bases lay in between. The CDR3 sequence is 16 residues long. Germline V gene lookup returns CDR1 DFQATT and CDR2 SNEGSKA (reference sequence).

This clonotype has at least ten counts. This chain links TRBV4-1 with TRBJ2-5; D uncertain. Germline V gives CDR1 MGHRA, CDR2 YSYEKL. This CDR3 comprises 13 residues. Trimming removed 2 bases at V and 0 bases at J, with 4 bases between. CDR3: CASSQWYQETQYF. The DNA of the CDR3 is TGCGCCAGCAGCCAATGGTACCAAGAGACCCAGTACTTC.

This clonotype has more than one count but fewer than ten. The chain joins TRBV30 to TRBJ2-7; 7 bases align to TRBD1. V lost 4 bases and J lost 2; bases outside the gene matches: 2. Germline V gives CDR1 GTSNPN, CDR2 SVGIG (reference sequence). This CDR3 has 12 amino acids. For the CDR3, the DNA is TGTGCCTGGAACAGGGGCCCCTACGAGCAGTACTTC. This sequence encodes CAWNRGPYEQYF. Looking up the rest from reference TRBV30 and TRBJ2-7 gives the full variable domain: SQTIHQWPATLVQPVGSPLSLECTVEGTSNPNLYWYRQAAGRGLQLLFYSVGIGQISSEVPQNLSASRPQDRQFILSSKKLLLSDSGFYLCAWNRGPYEQYFGPGTRLTVT.

This clonotype has at least ten counts. This rearrangement joins TRBV11-2 to TRBJ2-7, with no clear D. Germline V gene lookup returns CDR1 SGHAT and CDR2 FQNNGV. V was shortened by 1 base and J by 2 bases, with 18 bases between the two germline ends. The CDR3 spans 17 residues. The DNA of the CDR3 is TGTGCCAGCAGCTTAGTTTTGGGCCATTCCGTCCCCTACGAGCAGTACTTC. Translating it yields CASSLVLGHSVPYEQYF.

This clonotype was picked up many times. The rearrangement joins TRBV7-2 to TRBJ2-7; D unclear. V lost 0 bases, J lost 5 bases, and 8 bases lay in between. The CDR3 covers 13 residues. The germline V gene has CDR1 SGHTA and CDR2 FQGNSA. Here the CDR3 DNA reads TGTGCCAGCAGCTTAGCGAGTGGGGACGAGCAGTACTTC. It specifies CASSLASGDEQYF.

This clonotype has just a few counts. The rearrangement uses TRBV19 and TRBJ1-5; no definite D call. Germline V CDR1 and CDR2: LNHDA, SQIVND (reference sequence). With 7 bases removed from V and 5 bases from J, the gap between germline ends came to 18 bases. This CDR3 is built from 15 residues. The CDR3 region has the DNA TGTGCCAGTACCCTCTTAGGGATAAACGATCAGCCCCAGCATTTT. It translates to CASTLLGINDQPQHF.

This clonotype was seen many times. The rearrangement uses TRBV3-1 and TRBJ2-3; possibly TRBD2 for D (6 bases). Germline CDR1 and CDR2: LGHDT and YNNKEL (reference sequence). The CDR3 sequence is 20 residues long. V was pared by 0 bases and J by 0 bases, with 22 bases between. The CDR3 loop is CASSQERWRDPKTSTDTQYF. The DNA of the CDR3 is TGTGCCAGCAGCCAAGAGCGGTGGCGGGATCCAAAAACTAGCACAGATACGCAGTATTTT.

CDR3 in amino acids: CSATDRRYEQYF. As DNA, the CDR3 is TGCAGTGCTACCGACCGCCGCTACGAGCAGTACTTC. The genes are TRBV20-1 and TRBJ2-7, with D unclear. This CDR3 has 12 residues. Trimming removed 4 bases from V and 3 bases from J, with 10 bases in between. Germline-derived CDR1 and CDR2 are DFQATT and SNEGSKA (reference sequence).

The V gene is TRBV29-1, the J gene TRBJ1-2; D not resolved. Trimming left V 2 bases short and J 8 bases short, with 12 bases between. CDR3 length: 12 amino acids. Germline V gene lookup returns CDR1 SQVTM and CDR2 ANQGSEA. The CDR3 is CSVERGRGGYTF. The CDR3 DNA sequence: TGCAGCGTTGAAAGAGGGCGAGGAGGCTACACCTTC. Supplemented by reference TRBV29-1 and TRBJ1-2, the full variable domain reads SAVISQKPSRDICQRGTSLTIQCQVDSQVTMMFWYRQQPGQSLTLIATANQGSEATYESGFVIDKFPISRPNLTFSTLTVSNMSPEDSSIYLCSVERGRGGYTFGSGTRLTVV.

The table lists this clonotype with many counts. The chain links TRBV3-1 to TRBJ2-7, with D uncertain. Germline V lookup: CDR1 LGHDT, CDR2 YNNKEL (reference sequence). This CDR3 has 15 residues. The germline V and J ends were trimmed by 0 bases and 1 base, with 10 bases remaining between them. The CDR3 region is CASSQDLHASYEQYF. The CDR3 DNA sequence: TGTGCCAGCAGCCAAGATCTGCACGCATCCTACGAGCAGTACTTC.

Points on this clonotype: This may be a read error, as it is one base from a much larger clone. In this CDR3 the conserved last residue, phenylalanine or tryptophan, is missing, so a read error is likely. V usage is TRBV7-9 and J usage is TRBJ2-7; D is perhaps TRBD1 (5 bases). V lost 2 bases and J lost 4, with 12 bases in between. Germline CDR1 reads SEHNR; CDR2 reads FQNEAQ (reference sequence). There are 14 residues in the CDR3. The CDR3, as DNA: TGTGCCAGCAGCTTAAAAGGCAGGGAATACGAGCAGTACCTC. Protein sequence: CASSLKGREYEQYL.

A few counts support this clonotype. The chain links TRBV29-1 to TRBJ2-3, with D perhaps assigned TRBD1 or TRBD2 (6 bases each). The germline V gene encodes CDR1 SQVTM and CDR2 ANQGSEA. The V gene lost 5 bases and the J gene lost 10 bases, with 13 bases spanning the gap. CDR3 size: 11 residues. The CDR3 region is CSVRGQVPQYF. The CDR3 nucleotides read TGCAGCGTTCGGGGGCAGGTTCCGCAGTATTTT.